The rows below give T cell receptor beta chains drawn from one sample of a study of early T cells in non-severe SARS-CoV-2 infection. One entry per CDR3 protein, called by TCRdb with MiXCR from the 5' RACE reads. The data hold more than 25,000 distinct CDR3 sequences, with 4.5% to 6% observed a single time. Material: whole blood. Source of these receptors: an adult who was a healthcare worker with PCR-confirmed SARS-CoV-2 infection or an uninfected control (not recorded which). Both conserved end residues are part of each CDR3. The D gene is left open where the match is weak. The size entry is marked missing in some rows and otherwise reads once, few, many or a size class.

v_call,d_call,j_call,clone_size,cdr3_nt,cdr3_aa
TRBV7-9,-,TRBJ1-1,-,TGTGCCAGCAGCTTTACCGGGGATCCGAACACTGAAGCTTTCTTT,CASSFTGDPNTEAFF
TRBV6-1,TRBD2,TRBJ2-3,few,TGTGCCAGCAGGCCCGGGACTAGCGGTAGCACAGATACGCAGTATTTT,CASRPGTSGSTDTQYF
TRBV7-2,TRBD1,TRBJ2-7,many,TGTGCCAGCAGCCGGGACAGGGAGCGAACGTCCTCCTACGAGCAGTACTTC,CASSRDRERTSSYEQYF
TRBV7-2,-,TRBJ2-5,-,TGTGCCAGCAGCTTAGGGGCAGGTTTGGGAGAGACCCAGTACTTC,CASSLGAGLGETQYF
TRBV28,-,TRBJ1-2,few,TGTGCCAGCAGTTCGGACAGCTTCGGCTACACCTTC,CASSSDSFGYTF
TRBV6-2/TRBV6-3,-,TRBJ2-3,-,TGTGCCAGCAGTTACAGCGGTTTGGATACGCAGTATTTT,CASSYSGLDTQYF
TRBV12-3/TRBV12-4,-,TRBJ2-2,-,TGTGCCAGCAGTTTGTCGCACACGAACACCGGGGAGCTGTTTTTT,CASSLSHTNTGELFF
TRBV4-2,TRBD2,TRBJ2-1,-,TGTGCCAGCAGCCCCGGACTAGCGGTGATTGGAGGGAATGAGCAGTTCTTC,CASSPGLAVIGGNEQFF
TRBV7-8,-,TRBJ2-7,many,TGTGCCAGCAGCTTCGGAGCCCGGGGGGAGCAGTACTTC,CASSFGARGEQYF
TRBV13,TRBD2,TRBJ2-2,many,TGTGCCAGCAGCTTAGGCCTTGGCGGGAGGTTGTCCGGGGAGCTGTTTTTT,CASSLGLGGRLSGELFF
TRBV7-2,TRBD2,TRBJ2-3,many,TGTGCCAGCAGCCAACTAGCGGGAGATCTCACAGATACGCAGTATTTT,CASSQLAGDLTDTQYF
TRBV30,-,TRBJ2-2,many,TGTGCCTGGAGTGGCCTTATTTCTAACACCGGGGAGCTGTTTTTT,CAWSGLISNTGELFF
TRBV3-1,-,TRBJ1-2,few,TGTGCCAGCAGCCAAGATCGGATCACCGGGGATGGCTACACCTTC,CASSQDRITGDGYTF
TRBV30,TRBD2,TRBJ2-7,many,TGTGCCTTGAAGACTAGCGGAGACTACGAGCAGTACTTC,CALKTSGDYEQYF
TRBV20-1,-,TRBJ2-7,many,TGCAGTGCTAGAGCTCCGGAGGGGGCTAGGGAGCAGTACTTC,CSARAPEGAREQYF
TRBV7-9,-,TRBJ2-2,few,TGTGCCAGCAGGGTCCCGGGGACGAGAAACACCGGGGAGCTGTTTTTT,CASRVPGTRNTGELFF
TRBV20-1,-,TRBJ1-2,many,TGCAGTGCTAGAGATAGGGCAGGGGTACACTATGGCTACACCTTC,CSARDRAGVHYGYTF
TRBV5-6,TRBD1,TRBJ1-1,many,TGTGCCAGCACCTTGATGGACAGGGCGAGCACTGAAGCTTTCTTT,CASTLMDRASTEAFF
TRBV7-9,-,TRBJ2-3,few,TGTGCCAGCAGCTTAGCTGGCGGGATGTGGGACACAGATACGCAGTATTTT,CASSLAGGMWDTDTQYF
TRBV5-1,TRBD1,TRBJ1-5,-,TGCGCCAGCAGCCCCCAGGGGGTCTTCAATCAGCCCCAGCATTTT,CASSPQGVFNQPQHF
TRBV12-3/TRBV12-4,-,TRBJ1-1,many,TGTGCCAGCAGTTTGAGGGGGGCGACCACTGAAGCTTTCTTT,CASSLRGATTEAFF
TRBV20-1,-,TRBJ1-5,many,TGCAGTGCTAGAGATGTACAGGGCAGGGGTCAGCCCCAGCATTTT,CSARDVQGRGQPQHF
TRBV5-4,-,TRBJ1-2,medium-sized,TGTGCCAGCAGCGCCTCCTTCTATGGCTACACCTTC,CASSASFYGYTF
TRBV9,TRBD2,TRBJ2-1,few,TGTGCCAGCAGCGTTACTAGCGGGGGCCCCTACTCCTACAATGAGCAGTTCTTC,CASSVTSGGPYSYNEQFF
TRBV12-3/TRBV12-4,-,TRBJ2-1,-,TGTGCCAGCAGTTTGGGAGACAAGCAGTTCTTC,CASSLGDKQFF
TRBV6-2/TRBV6-3,-,TRBJ2-3,few,TGTGCCAGCAGCATAGGTCTAGCAGATACGCAGTATTTT,CASSIGLADTQYF
TRBV7-8,TRBD2,TRBJ2-3,-,TGTGCCAGCAGCCTTACAACTAGCGGGAGACCAGATACGCAGTATTTT,CASSLTTSGRPDTQYF
TRBV18,TRBD1,TRBJ1-2,-,TGTGCCAGCTCACCAGGGGAGGGGGCTGGCTACACCTTC,CASSPGEGAGYTF
TRBV7-9,-,TRBJ2-7,many,TGTGCCAGCAGCTCCCGGGACACCTTCGGGCAGTACTTC,CASSSRDTFGQYF
TRBV6-6,TRBD1,TRBJ2-7,-,TGTGCCAGCAGTCGACAGGGCTGGGGAACCTACGAGCAGTACTTC,CASSRQGWGTYEQYF
TRBV18,-,TRBJ2-1,many,TGTGCCAGCTCACCACTCGTGTCGGGGTCCAATGAGCAGTTCTTC,CASSPLVSGSNEQFF
TRBV29-1,TRBD2,TRBJ2-5,-,TGCAGCGGACGGGAGGCCCAAGAGACCCAGTACTTC,CSGREAQETQYF
TRBV29-1,-,TRBJ2-3,many,TGCAGCGTTGACTGGGCAGAAAGCACAGATACGCAGTATTTT,CSVDWAESTDTQYF
TRBV7-2,-,TRBJ1-5,many,TGTGCCAGCAGCTTACCTAACCCCGGCCCCCAGCATTTT,CASSLPNPGPQHF
TRBV19,TRBD1,TRBJ2-7,many,TGTGCCACCGGCCACCGGGACAGGGACTACGAGCAGTACTTC,CATGHRDRDYEQYF
TRBV28,-,TRBJ2-6,-,TGTGCCAGCAATTACTTTTCCGGACGTGGGGCCAACGTCCTGACTTTC,CASNYFSGRGANVLTF
TRBV7-2,-,TRBJ2-7,many,TGTGCCAGCAGCTTAGATGGCAGTTTGGGTGAGCAGTACTTC,CASSLDGSLGEQYF
TRBV12-3/TRBV12-4,-,TRBJ2-7,many,TGTGCCAGCAACCCTAAAGGGTATAACTACGAGCAGTACTTC,CASNPKGYNYEQYF
TRBV7-9,TRBD1,TRBJ1-1,-,TGTGCCAGCAGCTTACCGACAGGGGCTGAAGCTTTCTTT,CASSLPTGAEAFF
TRBV7-2,TRBD1,TRBJ2-7,few,TGTGCCAGCAGCCCTAGTCGACAGGGGGCCTTGCGCGAGCAGTACTTC,CASSPSRQGALREQYF
TRBV7-2,TRBD2,TRBJ2-3,many,TGTGCCAGCAGCATACGAGCGGGAGATGCGGATACGCAGTATTTT,CASSIRAGDADTQYF
TRBV19,TRBD1,TRBJ2-6,many,TGTGCCAGTAGATACCCACAGGGGTTAGGGGCCAACGTCCTGACTTTC,CASRYPQGLGANVLTF
TRBV2,TRBD1,TRBJ1-2,-,TGTGCCAGCAGTGAATGGGCCAGGGGGATCTATGGCTACACCTTC,CASSEWARGIYGYTF
TRBV12-3/TRBV12-4,-,TRBJ1-3,many,TGTGCCAGCAGTTTCGGCGGGAGTCCTGGAAACACCATATATTTT,CASSFGGSPGNTIYF
TRBV5-1,-,TRBJ2-2,many,TGCGCCAGCAGCTTGGTCGCTGGGATGAACACCGGGGAGCTGTTTTTT,CASSLVAGMNTGELFF
TRBV14,TRBD2,TRBJ2-7,many,TGTGCCAGCAGCCAGGGGAGGGCCTGGAGGGAGCAGTACTTC,CASSQGRAWREQYF
TRBV6-9,TRBD1,TRBJ2-1,few,TGTGCCAGCAGTGTCACAGGGGTCGACAATGAGCAGTTCTTC,CASSVTGVDNEQFF
TRBV7-2,-,TRBJ2-5,many,TGTGCCAGCAGCCGACAAAGGGACTACCAAGAGACCCAGTACTTC,CASSRQRDYQETQYF
TRBV7-2,-,TRBJ1-1,many,TGTGCCAGCAGCTTAGATAGGACTGAAGCTTTCTTT,CASSLDRTEAFF
TRBV27,-,TRBJ2-7,few,TGTGCCAGCAGTTTGCAGAGCTCCTACGAGCAGTACTTC,CASSLQSSYEQYF
TRBV20-1,TRBD1,TRBJ2-5,many,TGCAGTGCGGGGACAGAACAAGAGACCCAGTACTTC,CSAGTEQETQYF
TRBV5-1,TRBD1,TRBJ1-6,many,TGCGCCAGCAGTCGGGACAGAGATAATTCACCCCTCCACTTT,CASSRDRDNSPLHF
TRBV11-2,-,TRBJ2-7,few,TGTGCCAGCAGCTTTTACGGGCCTTCCTACGAGCAGTACTTC,CASSFYGPSYEQYF
TRBV5-5,TRBD2,TRBJ2-1,many,TGTGCCAGCGCCGGGACTAGCGGGAGCTATGAGCAGTTCTTC,CASAGTSGSYEQFF
TRBV20-1,-,TRBJ2-3,many,TGCAGTGCTAGAGGCACAGATACGCAGTATTTT,CSARGTDTQYF
TRBV19,-,TRBJ2-4,many,TGTGCCAGTAGCCGGAGGGGCGGACTAGCCAAAAACATTCAGTACTTC,CASSRRGGLAKNIQYF
TRBV12-3/TRBV12-4,-,TRBJ2-3,many,TGTGCCAGCAGTTTAGCGTGGGCCACAGATACGCAGTATTTT,CASSLAWATDTQYF
TRBV5-4,TRBD1,TRBJ2-6,-,TGTGCCAGCAGAAGGGACAGGAACTCTGGGGCCAACGTCCTGACTTTC,CASRRDRNSGANVLTF
TRBV6-2/TRBV6-3,TRBD1,TRBJ1-5,medium-sized,TGTGCCAGCAGTCGAGGACAGGGGGAGGCTCAGCCCCAGCATTTT,CASSRGQGEAQPQHF